The rows below give T cell receptor beta chains drawn from one sample of a study of blood T cell repertoires in COVID-19. Measured with immunoSEQ multiplex PCR; TCRdb has only the in-frame clones, and not every one. The sample contains 250,000 or so clones, about nine tenths of which appear only once. The sequenced sample consisted of peripheral blood. The receptor set was obtained from a woman aged 40 to 50 who had recovered from COVID-19. The CDR3 runs from the conserved cysteine through the conserved F or W. D genes are given only for firm matches. Some rows mark clone size as missing; the rest say once, few, many or name a class of expanded clone.

size: NA
J: TRBJ2-2
length: 17
V: TRBV9
D: TRBD2
DNA: TGTGCCAGCAGCGTCGGACTAGCGGGGCCGAACACCGGGGAGCTGTTTTTT
CDR3: CASSVGLAGPNTGELFF

size: NA
J: TRBJ1-2
length: 14
V: TRBV9
D: NA
DNA: TGTGCCAGCAGCCCCGGTTCCATAAACTATGGCTACACCTTC
CDR3: CASSPGSINYGYTF

size: NA
J: TRBJ2-7
length: 15
V: TRBV5-5
D: TRBD2
DNA: TGTGCCAGCAGCTTCCGCGGGAGGGAGGGGCCCGAGCAGTACTTC
CDR3: CASSFRGREGPEQYF

size: NA
J: TRBJ2-7
length: 15
V: TRBV27
D: NA
DNA: TGTGCCAGCAGTTTTCGCCACACTAGCTCGGTCGAGCAGTACTTC
CDR3: CASSFRHTSSVEQYF

size: many
J: TRBJ2-1
length: 17
V: TRBV5-6
D: TRBD2
DNA: TGTGCCAGCAGCTGGATCGGTAGCGGGAGCTCCTACAATGAGCAGTTCTTC
CDR3: CASSWIGSGSSYNEQFF

size: NA
J: TRBJ2-3
length: 17
V: TRBV12-5
D: TRBD2
DNA: TGTGCTAGTGGTTTGGGACTAGGACTAGGGGTCACAGATACGCAGTATTTT
CDR3: CASGLGLGLGVTDTQYF

size: NA
J: TRBJ1-1
length: 12
V: TRBV27
D: NA
DNA: TGTGCCACTTTAGGCGGGGGTACTGAAGCTTTCTTT
CDR3: CATLGGGTEAFF

size: NA
J: TRBJ2-1
length: 15
V: TRBV6-5
D: TRBD2
DNA: TGTGCCAGCAAAGGACTAGCGGCCCCCTACAATGAGCAGTTCTTC
CDR3: CASKGLAAPYNEQFF

size: NA
J: TRBJ2-1
length: 14
V: TRBV4-2
D: NA
DNA: TGTGCCAGCAGCCAAGCGGGAGAGAGAAATGAGCAGTTCTTC
CDR3: CASSQAGERNEQFF

size: once
J: TRBJ1-2
length: 14
V: TRBV19
D: TRBD1
DNA: TGTGCCAGTAGGACGGGACAGAATTACTATGGCTACACCTTC
CDR3: CASRTGQNYYGYTF

size: NA
J: TRBJ1-2
length: 14
V: TRBV5-1
D: TRBD1
DNA: TGCGCCAGCAGCCCCTATACAGGGGCTGGCGGCTACACCTTC
CDR3: CASSPYTGAGGYTF

size: NA
J: TRBJ2-1
length: 14
V: TRBV19
D: TRBD2
DNA: TGTGCCAGTAGTACGGGACTAGCGGGAGTTGAGCAGTTCTTC
CDR3: CASSTGLAGVEQFF

size: NA
J: TRBJ2-7
length: 16
V: TRBV19
D: TRBD2
DNA: TGTGCCAGTTCCAGGGGACTAGCGGGGGTCTCCTACGAGCAGTACTTC
CDR3: CASSRGLAGVSYEQYF

size: few
J: TRBJ1-3
length: 14
V: TRBV3-1/TRBV3-2
D: NA
DNA: TGTGCCAGCAGCCTGGACAGTGACGGAAACACCATATATTTT
CDR3: CASSLDSDGNTIYF

size: NA
J: TRBJ1-2
length: 15
V: TRBV29-1
D: TRBD1
DNA: TGCAGCGTTGAAGACAGAGAGACAGGGAACTATGGCTACACCTTC
CDR3: CSVEDRETGNYGYTF

size: NA
J: TRBJ2-5
length: 15
V: TRBV5-1
D: NA
DNA: TGCGCCAGCAGGCCAGTTCCCGGGGGAATGGAGACCCAGTACTTC
CDR3: CASRPVPGGMETQYF

size: once
J: TRBJ2-5
length: 13
V: TRBV30
D: TRBD1
DNA: TGTGCCTGGAGTGTAGGGGGCCGGGAGACCCAGTACTTC
CDR3: CAWSVGGRETQYF

size: NA
J: TRBJ2-7
length: 21
V: TRBV5-1
D: TRBD2
DNA: TGCGCCAGCAGCTTGGCCGCCACTACTAGCGGGAGGGCCTCCGACTTCTACGAGCAGTACTTC
CDR3: CASSLAATTSGRASDFYEQYF

size: NA
J: TRBJ1-4
length: 14
V: TRBV11-3
D: NA
DNA: TGTGCCAGCAGCTTGGCAGGGTTATCTGAAAAACTGTTTTTT
CDR3: CASSLAGLSEKLFF

size: NA
J: TRBJ1-5
length: 15
V: TRBV19
D: NA
DNA: TGTGCCAGTAGTGTGGCAGGGGTTCGCAATCAGCCCCAGCATTTT
CDR3: CASSVAGVRNQPQHF

size: NA
J: TRBJ1-6
length: 19
V: TRBV5-3
D: TRBD1
DNA: TGTGCCAGAAGCTTGTCTCGGCCTTACCCGGGACAGGGCTATTCACCCCTCCACTTT
CDR3: CARSLSRPYPGQGYSPLHF

size: NA
J: TRBJ2-7
length: 14
V: TRBV27
D: TRBD2
DNA: TGTGCCAGCAGCCCGACTAGCGGACCCTACGAGCAGTACTTC
CDR3: CASSPTSGPYEQYF

size: once
J: TRBJ2-2
length: 15
V: TRBV6-5
D: TRBD1
DNA: TGTGCCAGCAGTTTAGACAGGGGGCACACCGGGGAGCTGTTTTTT
CDR3: CASSLDRGHTGELFF

size: NA
J: TRBJ2-1
length: 12
V: TRBV2
D: NA
DNA: TGTGCCAGCAGTGCTGCGCTCGGTGAGCAGTTCTTC
CDR3: CASSAALGEQFF

size: NA
J: TRBJ2-3
length: 21
V: TRBV12-5
D: NA
DNA: TGTGCTAGTGGTTTGGTTCCTACCCTCCGACAGATCGTTGGATCCCCAGATACGCAGTATTTT
CDR3: CASGLVPTLRQIVGSPDTQYF

size: NA
J: TRBJ2-2
length: 14
V: TRBV6-5
D: NA
DNA: TGTGCCAGCAGTACCAGCGGGCTGACCGGGGAGCTGTTTTTT
CDR3: CASSTSGLTGELFF

size: NA
J: TRBJ2-5
length: 13
V: TRBV28
D: TRBD2
DNA: TGTGCCAGCAAGACTAGCGGGCAAGAGACCCAGTACTTC
CDR3: CASKTSGQETQYF

size: NA
J: TRBJ2-5
length: 17
V: TRBV3-1/TRBV3-2
D: TRBD2
DNA: TGTGCCAGCAGCCAAGACCGGGCTAGATGGGAGGGAGAGACCCAGTACTTC
CDR3: CASSQDRARWEGETQYF

size: NA
J: TRBJ1-6
length: 12
V: TRBV3-1/TRBV3-2
D: TRBD1
DNA: TGTGCCAGCAGGACAGGGAGCTCACCCCTCCACTTT
CDR3: CASRTGSSPLHF

size: NA
J: TRBJ1-5
length: 13
V: TRBV29-1
D: NA
DNA: TGCAGCGTTGGGGGGCAGGGCGGTCAGCCCCAGCATTTT
CDR3: CSVGGQGGQPQHF

size: NA
J: TRBJ2-3
length: 16
V: TRBV28
D: NA
DNA: TGTGCCAGCGCTCCTAGGGGACACCCTAGCACAGATACGCAGTATTTT
CDR3: CASAPRGHPSTDTQYF

size: once
J: TRBJ2-7
length: 14
V: TRBV29-1
D: TRBD2
DNA: TGCAGCGTTGAAGAACGGGGGGGCGGGTACGAGCAGTACTTC
CDR3: CSVEERGGGYEQYF

size: once
J: TRBJ2-1
length: 16
V: TRBV28
D: NA
DNA: TGTGCCAGCAGTCATTCCACCTTGAGCTCCTACAATGAGCAGTTCTTC
CDR3: CASSHSTLSSYNEQFF

size: NA
J: TRBJ2-7
length: 16
V: TRBV21-1
D: NA
DNA: TGTGCCAGCAGCACAAGAAGCGGGTTTAGGACCTACGAGCAGTACTTC
CDR3: CASSTRSGFRTYEQYF

size: NA
J: TRBJ1-2
length: 12
V: TRBV19
D: NA
DNA: TGTGCCAGTAGTACCGGGAGCTCTGGCTACACCTTC
CDR3: CASSTGSSGYTF

size: NA
J: TRBJ2-3
length: 15
V: TRBV4-2
D: NA
DNA: TGTGCCAGCAGCCAAGATCGACTAGTGGGGGATACGCAGTATTTT
CDR3: CASSQDRLVGDTQYF

size: NA
J: TRBJ1-5
length: 15
V: TRBV19
D: TRBD1
DNA: TGTGCCAGTAGCATGGGACAGGTCCCCAATCAGCCCCAGCATTTT
CDR3: CASSMGQVPNQPQHF

size: NA
J: TRBJ2-7
length: 13
V: TRBV2
D: TRBD1
DNA: TGTGCCAACGAAGACAGGGGGTCCAACGAGCAGTACTTC
CDR3: CANEDRGSNEQYF

size: once
J: TRBJ1-4
length: 13
V: TRBV30
D: NA
DNA: TGTGCCTGGAGTCGGGGGAGTAATGAAAAACTGTTTTTT
CDR3: CAWSRGSNEKLFF

size: NA
J: TRBJ2-1
length: 14
V: TRBV6-2/TRBV6-3
D: TRBD1
DNA: TGTGCCAGCAGTACGGGACCGCTCCAGGGGGCAACGTTCTTC
CDR3: CASSTGPLQGATFF

size: NA
J: TRBJ2-5
length: 15
V: TRBV3-1/TRBV3-2
D: NA
DNA: TGTGCCAGCAGCCCCCCTCCCGCGGGACGCGAGACCCAGTACTTC
CDR3: CASSPPPAGRETQYF

size: once
J: TRBJ2-5
length: 13
V: TRBV7-8
D: NA
DNA: TGTGCCAGCAGCCCAATTCAGCGAGAGACCCAGTACTTC
CDR3: CASSPIQRETQYF

size: NA
J: TRBJ2-3
length: 13
V: TRBV3-1/TRBV3-2
D: NA
DNA: TGTGCCAGCAGCGCAGGAGGGGCCGGTACGCAGTATTTT
CDR3: CASSAGGAGTQYF

size: NA
J: TRBJ2-7
length: 18
V: TRBV21-1
D: NA
DNA: TGTGCCAGCAGCGAAGACAGGGCCCGGCTTCCCCCCTTCTACGAGCAGTACTTC
CDR3: CASSEDRARLPPFYEQYF

size: NA
J: TRBJ2-7
length: 14
V: TRBV18
D: NA
DNA: TGTGCCAGCTCACCAGCGGGCAACTCCTACGAGCAGTACTTC
CDR3: CASSPAGNSYEQYF

size: NA
J: TRBJ2-3
length: 15
V: TRBV13
D: NA
DNA: TGTGCCAGCAGTTATAGACTCAACCATCCGGATACGCAGTATTTT
CDR3: CASSYRLNHPDTQYF

size: NA
J: TRBJ2-7
length: 13
V: TRBV14
D: NA
DNA: TGTGCCAGCAGCCATGCCCCTGGGCACGAGCAGTACTTC
CDR3: CASSHAPGHEQYF

size: NA
J: TRBJ1-3
length: 16
V: TRBV6-5
D: TRBD1
DNA: TGTGCCAGCAGTTACAGGGACAGGTCCCCTGGAAACACCATATATTTT
CDR3: CASSYRDRSPGNTIYF

size: NA
J: TRBJ2-1
length: 16
V: TRBV19
D: TRBD1
DNA: TGTGCCAGTAGTATAGGAGGGACAGGGGGATACAATGAGCAGTTCTTC
CDR3: CASSIGGTGGYNEQFF

size: once
J: TRBJ1-5
length: 16
V: TRBV19
D: NA
DNA: TGTGCCAGTACCCCCCCCTGGGCAGGGCCCAATCAGCCCCAGCATTTT
CDR3: CASTPPWAGPNQPQHF

size: NA
J: TRBJ2-1
length: 15
V: TRBV5-1
D: NA
DNA: TGCGCCAGCAGCTGGGGCGGCGTGGGGTTGAATGAGCAGTTCTTC
CDR3: CASSWGGVGLNEQFF

size: once
J: TRBJ1-1
length: 14
V: TRBV30
D: TRBD1
DNA: TGTGCCTGGAGTGCAGGGGGGCGGACCACTGAAGCTTTCTTT
CDR3: CAWSAGGRTTEAFF

size: NA
J: TRBJ2-1
length: 11
V: TRBV29-1
D: NA
DNA: TGCAGCGGACTAGAAGGCAATGAGCAGTTCTTC
CDR3: CSGLEGNEQFF